The present entry profiles one TCR beta chain with its context. The sample has other DNA sequences that encode this CDR3 too. The data stem from a study of blood T cell repertoires in COVID-19. Study overall: PBMCs, B-cell-depleted T cells, or T cells were the source of the cDNA or gDNA that made up the material.

Authors' processing steps: Nucleated cell number was recorded as an estimate derived from reference gene primer amplification. Sequencing used immunoSEQ multiplex PCR; TCRdb keeps in-frame clones, though not all of them. The V and J calls and clone size were taken over from that table, and D and trimming were inferred from the DNA. The table shows fewer than 300,000 clones, with about 85% occurring only once. Sequences were obtained from PBMCs or T cells enriched from blood (not recorded which). The receptor comes from a woman between 45 and 60 years old who had recovered from COVID-19.

The CDR3 region is CASSILQGGNQPQHF. The CDR3 coding sequence is TGTGCCAGTAGTATCCTACAGGGAGGCAATCAGCCCCAGCATTTT. The rearrangement links TRBV19 to TRBJ1-5; perhaps TRBD1 as D (6 bases). V was shortened by 3 bases and J by 2 bases, with 11 bases between the two germline ends. Germline V gene data show CDR1 as LNHDA and CDR2 as SQIVND (reference sequence). CDR3 length: 15 amino acids.